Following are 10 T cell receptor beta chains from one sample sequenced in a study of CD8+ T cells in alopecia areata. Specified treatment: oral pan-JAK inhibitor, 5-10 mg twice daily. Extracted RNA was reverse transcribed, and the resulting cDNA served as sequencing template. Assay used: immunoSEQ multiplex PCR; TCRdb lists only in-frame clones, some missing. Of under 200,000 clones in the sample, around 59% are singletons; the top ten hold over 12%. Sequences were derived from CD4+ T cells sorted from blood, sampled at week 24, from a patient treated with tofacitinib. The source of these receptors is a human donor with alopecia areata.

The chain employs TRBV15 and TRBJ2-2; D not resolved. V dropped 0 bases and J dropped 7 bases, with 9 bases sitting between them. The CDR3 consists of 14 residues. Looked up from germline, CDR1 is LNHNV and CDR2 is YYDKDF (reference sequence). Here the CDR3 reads CATSRDSGGGELFF. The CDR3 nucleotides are TGTGCCACCAGCAGAGATTCGGGTGGCGGGGAGCTGTTTTTT. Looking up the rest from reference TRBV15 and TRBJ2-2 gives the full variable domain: DAMVIQNPRYQVTQFGKPVTLSCSQTLNHNVMYWYQQKSSQAPKLLFHYYDKDFNNEADTPDNFQSRRPNTSFCFLDIRSPGLGDTAMYLCATSRDSGGGELFFGEGSRLTVL.

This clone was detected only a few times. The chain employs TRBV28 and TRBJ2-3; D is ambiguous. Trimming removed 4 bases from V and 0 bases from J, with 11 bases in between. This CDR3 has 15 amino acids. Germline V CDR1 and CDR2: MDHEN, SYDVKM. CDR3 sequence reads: CASSSMTTSTDTQYF. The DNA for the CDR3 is TGTGCCAGCAGTTCCATGACGACTAGCACAGATACGCAGTATTTT.

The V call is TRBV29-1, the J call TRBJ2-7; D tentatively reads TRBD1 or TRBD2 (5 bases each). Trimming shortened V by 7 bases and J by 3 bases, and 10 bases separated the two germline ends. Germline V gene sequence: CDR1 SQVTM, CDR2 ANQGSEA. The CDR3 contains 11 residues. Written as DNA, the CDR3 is TGCAGCGCCGGGACCATCTACGAGCAGTACTTC. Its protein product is CSAGTIYEQYF.

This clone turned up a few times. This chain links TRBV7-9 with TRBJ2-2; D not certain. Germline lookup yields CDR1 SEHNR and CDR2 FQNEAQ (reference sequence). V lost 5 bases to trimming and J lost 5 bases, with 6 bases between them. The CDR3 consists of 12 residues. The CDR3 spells CASSLQTGELFF. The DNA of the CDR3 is TGTGCCAGCAGCCTCCAGACCGGGGAGCTGTTTTTT.

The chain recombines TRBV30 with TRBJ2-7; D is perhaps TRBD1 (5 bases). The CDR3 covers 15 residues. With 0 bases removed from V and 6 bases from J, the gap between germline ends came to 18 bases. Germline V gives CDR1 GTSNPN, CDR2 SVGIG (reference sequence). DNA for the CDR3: TGTGCCTGGAGTGTACAAAGCGCAGGGTCGACCGAGCAGTACTTC. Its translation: CAWSVQSAGSTEQYF.

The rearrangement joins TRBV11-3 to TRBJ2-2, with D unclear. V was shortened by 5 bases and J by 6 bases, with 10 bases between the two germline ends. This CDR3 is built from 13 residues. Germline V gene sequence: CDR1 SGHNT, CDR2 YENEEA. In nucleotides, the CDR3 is TGTGCCAGCAGCCGAGCTGCGGCCGGGGAGCTGTTTTTT. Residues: CASSRAAAGELFF.

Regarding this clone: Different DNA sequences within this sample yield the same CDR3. The CDR3 is CASSQGENTEAFF. The CDR3, as DNA: TGTGCCAGCAGCCAGGGGGAGAACACTGAAGCTTTCTTT. The chain combines TRBV2 with TRBJ1-1, with TRBD1 matching 7 bases. The length of the CDR3 is 13 residues. CDR1 SNHLY and CDR2 FYNNEI come from the germline V gene. V dropped 6 bases and J dropped 1; count of bases not matched to a gene: 2.

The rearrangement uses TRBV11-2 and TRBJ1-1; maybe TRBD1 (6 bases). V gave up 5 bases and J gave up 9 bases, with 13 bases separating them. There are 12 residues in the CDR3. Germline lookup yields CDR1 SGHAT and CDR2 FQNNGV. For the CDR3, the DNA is TGTGCCAGCAGCGACTCGGGACACCAAGCTTTCTTT. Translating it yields CASSDSGHQAFF.

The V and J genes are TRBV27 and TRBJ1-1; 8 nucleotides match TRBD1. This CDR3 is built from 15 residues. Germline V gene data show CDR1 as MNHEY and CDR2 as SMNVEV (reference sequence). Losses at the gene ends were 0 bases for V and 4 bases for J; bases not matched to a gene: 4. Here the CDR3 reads CASSLSGQGLTEAFF. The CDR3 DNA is TGTGCCAGCAGTTTATCCGGACAGGGACTCACTGAAGCTTTCTTT.

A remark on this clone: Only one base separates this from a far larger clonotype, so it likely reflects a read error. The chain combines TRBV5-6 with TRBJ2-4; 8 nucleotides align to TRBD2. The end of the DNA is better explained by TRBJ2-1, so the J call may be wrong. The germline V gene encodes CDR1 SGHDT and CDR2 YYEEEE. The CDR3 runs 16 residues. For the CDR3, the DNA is TGTGCCAGCAGCCCAATAGGCGGGGGGATTGACAATGAGCAGTTCTTC. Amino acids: CASSPIGGGIDNEQFF.